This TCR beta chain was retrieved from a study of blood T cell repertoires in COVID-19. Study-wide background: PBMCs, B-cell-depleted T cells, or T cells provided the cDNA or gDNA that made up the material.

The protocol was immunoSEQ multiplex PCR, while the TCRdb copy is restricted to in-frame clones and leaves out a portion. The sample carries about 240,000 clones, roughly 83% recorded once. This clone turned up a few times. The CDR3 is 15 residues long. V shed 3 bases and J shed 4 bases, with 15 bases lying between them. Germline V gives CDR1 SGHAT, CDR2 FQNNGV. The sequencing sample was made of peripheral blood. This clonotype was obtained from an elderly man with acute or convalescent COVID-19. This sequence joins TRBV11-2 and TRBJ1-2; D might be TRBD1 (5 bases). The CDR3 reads CASSLAGPTPYGYTF. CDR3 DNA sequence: TGTGCCAGCAGCTTGGCGGGGCCAACACCCTATGGCTACACCTTC.